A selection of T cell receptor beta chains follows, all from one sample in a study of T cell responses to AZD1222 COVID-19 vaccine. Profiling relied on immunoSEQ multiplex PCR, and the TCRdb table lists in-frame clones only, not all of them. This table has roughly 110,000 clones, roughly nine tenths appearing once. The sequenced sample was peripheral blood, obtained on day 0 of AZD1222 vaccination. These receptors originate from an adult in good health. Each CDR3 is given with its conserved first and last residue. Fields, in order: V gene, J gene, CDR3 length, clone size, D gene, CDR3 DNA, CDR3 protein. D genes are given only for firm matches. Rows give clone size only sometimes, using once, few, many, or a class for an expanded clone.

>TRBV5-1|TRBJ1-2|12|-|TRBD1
TGCGCCAGCAGCCTGGGACAGCAAGGCTACACCTTC
CASSLGQQGYTF
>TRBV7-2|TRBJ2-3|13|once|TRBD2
TGTGCCGGTAGCGGGGGAGGGTACGATACGCAGTATTTT
CAGSGGGYDTQYF
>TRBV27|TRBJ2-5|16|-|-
TGTGCCAGCAGTTTCAACCCTGTCTCGGGCCAAGAGACCCAGTACTTC
CASSFNPVSGQETQYF
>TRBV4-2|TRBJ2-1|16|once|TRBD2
TGTGCCAGCAGCCAAGCAGGCGGGGGGGCCTACAATGAGCAGTTCTTC
CASSQAGGGAYNEQFF
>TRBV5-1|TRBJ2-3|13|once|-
TGCGCCAGCAGCTACGAGATGACAGATACGCAGTATTTT
CASSYEMTDTQYF
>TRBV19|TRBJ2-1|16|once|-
TGTGCCAGTAGTATAGGTCCGTGGGACTCTAAAGACGAGCAGTTCTTC
CASSIGPWDSKDEQFF
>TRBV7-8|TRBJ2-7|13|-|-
TGTGCCAGCAGCTTACGACAGGTCTACGAGCAGTACTTC
CASSLRQVYEQYF
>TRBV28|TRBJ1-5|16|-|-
TGTGCCAGCAGTTTATTAGCAGGGGTGATCGCTCAGCCCCAGCATTTT
CASSLLAGVIAQPQHF
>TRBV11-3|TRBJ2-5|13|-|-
TGTGCCAGCAGCCCCGAACCAAGCGGGACCCAGTACTTC
CASSPEPSGTQYF
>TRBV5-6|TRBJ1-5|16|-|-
TGTGCCAGCAGCTTGCGTTTCGGGATAGCAAATCAGCCCCAGCATTTT
CASSLRFGIANQPQHF
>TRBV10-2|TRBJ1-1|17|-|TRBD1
TGCGCCAGCAGTGAGAGACAGGGTCGGTTTAGGAACACTGAAGCTTTCTTT
CASSERQGRFRNTEAFF
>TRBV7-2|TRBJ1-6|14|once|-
TGTGCCAGCAGCTTAGAGGGATTAGGGTCACCCCTCCACTTT
CASSLEGLGSPLHF
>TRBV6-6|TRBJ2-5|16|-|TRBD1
TGTGCCAGCAGCCCCAGAAGGGGACAGGGAAGAGAGACCCAGTACTTC
CASSPRRGQGRETQYF
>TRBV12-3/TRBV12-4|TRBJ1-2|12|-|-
TGTGCCAGCAGGACAGCTAACTATGGCTACACCTTC
CASRTANYGYTF
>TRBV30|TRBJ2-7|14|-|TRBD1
TGTGCCTGGGCTTTGGGACAGCCGGGCTACGAGCAGTACTTC
CAWALGQPGYEQYF
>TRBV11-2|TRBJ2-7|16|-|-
TGTGCCAGCAGCCCCGATCCGGACGGGATCTCCTACGAGCAGTACTTC
CASSPDPDGISYEQYF
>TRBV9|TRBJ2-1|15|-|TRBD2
TGTGCCAGCAGCGTAGTAGCGGGGCGCTACAATGAGCAGTTCTTC
CASSVVAGRYNEQFF
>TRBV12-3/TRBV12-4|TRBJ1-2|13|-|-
TGTGCCAGCAGTTTAAGGTCAGGCTATGGCTACACCTTC
CASSLRSGYGYTF
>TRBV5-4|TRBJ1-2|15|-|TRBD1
TGTGCCAGCAGCCTCTATACCCGGACAGGTCCTCGCTACACCTTC
CASSLYTRTGPRYTF
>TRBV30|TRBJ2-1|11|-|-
TGTGCCTGGAGTGTAGGTTATGAGCAGTTCTTC
CAWSVGYEQFF
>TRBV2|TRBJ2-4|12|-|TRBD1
TGTGCCAGCAGTGAAGGAGGACAGGGGTATAGGTTC
CASSEGGQGYRF
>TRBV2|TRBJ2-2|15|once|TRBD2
TGTGCCAGCAAGGGACTAGAAATCCTGACCGGGGAGCTGTTTTTT
CASKGLEILTGELFF
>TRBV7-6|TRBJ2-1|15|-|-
TGTGCCAGCAGCTCCCGGGACACGGTATCGGGTGAGCAGTTCTTC
CASSSRDTVSGEQFF
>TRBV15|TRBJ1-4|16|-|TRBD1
TGTGCCACCAGCATTATAGGACAGGGGGCGAGTGAAAAACTGTTTTTT
CATSIIGQGASEKLFF
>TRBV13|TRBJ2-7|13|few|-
TGTGCCAGCAGCTTAGGGAGGTACGACGAGCAGTACTTC
CASSLGRYDEQYF
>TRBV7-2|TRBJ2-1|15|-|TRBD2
TGTGCCAGCAGCGGTAGCGGGGGCCCCTACAATGAGCAGTTCTTC
CASSGSGGPYNEQFF
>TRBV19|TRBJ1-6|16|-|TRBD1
TGTGCCAGTAGTCGTCCCGGGACAGGTTTGGATTCACCCCTCCACTTT
CASSRPGTGLDSPLHF
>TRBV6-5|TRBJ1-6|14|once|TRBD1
TGTGCCAGCACCAGGGGGGGGGATAATTCACCCCTCCACTTT
CASTRGGDNSPLHF
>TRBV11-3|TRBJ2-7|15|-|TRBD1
TGTGCCAGCAGCAGGGGACAGGGGACATCCTACGAGCAGTACTTC
CASSRGQGTSYEQYF
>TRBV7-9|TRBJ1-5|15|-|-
TGTGCCAGCAGCTTAGACGGCTCAGGCAATCAGCCCCAGCATTTT
CASSLDGSGNQPQHF
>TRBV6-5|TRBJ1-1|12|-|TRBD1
TGTGCCAGCAGTATGGACAGGAGTGAAGCTTTCTTT
CASSMDRSEAFF
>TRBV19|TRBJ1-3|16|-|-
TGTGCCAGTAGTATAAGGAGATCCAACTCTGGAAACACCATATATTTT
CASSIRRSNSGNTIYF
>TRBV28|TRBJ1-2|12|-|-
TGTGCCAGCAGTTCCCAGGGTCCTGGCTACACCTTC
CASSSQGPGYTF
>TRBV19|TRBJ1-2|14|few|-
TGTGCCAGTAGTATAGATCATGGGTGGCGAGGCTACACCTTC
CASSIDHGWRGYTF
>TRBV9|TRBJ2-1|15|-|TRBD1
TGTGCCAGCAGCGTAGAGGGGGCTTCCTACAATGAGCAGTTCTTC
CASSVEGASYNEQFF
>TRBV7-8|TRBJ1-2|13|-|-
TGTGCCAGCAGCTCGCGGGTGGGGAATGGCTACACCTTC
CASSSRVGNGYTF
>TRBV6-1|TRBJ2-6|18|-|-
TGTGCCAGCAGTGAAGTGGCAGGGCTAAGCTCTGGGGCCAACGTCCTGACTTTC
CASSEVAGLSSGANVLTF
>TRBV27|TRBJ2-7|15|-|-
TGTGCCAGCAGTTCTCCCCCTCCGGGGCAAGTCGAGCAGTACTTC
CASSSPPPGQVEQYF
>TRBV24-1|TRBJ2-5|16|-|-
TGTGCCACCAGTGGGGCTAGGGGCCTCTCCACTGAGACCCAGTACTTC
CATSGARGLSTETQYF
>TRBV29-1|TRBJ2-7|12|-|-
TGCAGCGTTGAGGGTTGGGGCTCCGAGCAGTACTTC
CSVEGWGSEQYF
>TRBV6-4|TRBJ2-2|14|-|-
TGTGCCAGCAGTGGGGGAATAGACACCGGGGAGCTGTTTTTT
CASSGGIDTGELFF
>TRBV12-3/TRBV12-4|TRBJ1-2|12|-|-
TGTGCCAGCAGTTTAGGCGGGCAGGGCTACACCTTC
CASSLGGQGYTF
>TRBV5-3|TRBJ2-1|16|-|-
TGTGCCAGAAGCCCAGGGGGGACTAGCTCCTACAATGAGCAGTTCTTC
CARSPGGTSSYNEQFF
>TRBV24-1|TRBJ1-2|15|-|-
TGTGCCACCAGTGATGGCCGAGAAAGAAACTATGGCTACACCTTC
CATSDGRERNYGYTF
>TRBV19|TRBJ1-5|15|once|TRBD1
TGTGCCAGTAGTATGGGACAGGATAGCAATCAGCCCCAGCATTTT
CASSMGQDSNQPQHF
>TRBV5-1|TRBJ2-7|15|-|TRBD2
TGCGCCAGCAGCCCCCCCTCTAGCGGGGGTTACGAGCAGTACTTC
CASSPPSSGGYEQYF
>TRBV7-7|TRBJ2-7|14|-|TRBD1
TGTGCTAGCAGCTCGACGACAGGGTTTAGCGAGCAGTACTTC
CASSSTTGFSEQYF
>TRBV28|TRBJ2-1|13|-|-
TGTGCGATTCGGGGACGTACGTACAATGAGCAGTTCTTC
CAIRGRTYNEQFF
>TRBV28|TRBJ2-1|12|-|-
TGTGCCAGCAGTTTAACGCGGGGAGAGCAGTTCTTC
CASSLTRGEQFF
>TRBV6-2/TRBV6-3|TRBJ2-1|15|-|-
TGTGCCAGCAGCTCCTCTTTTAGCTCCTACAATGAGCAGTTCTTC
CASSSSFSSYNEQFF
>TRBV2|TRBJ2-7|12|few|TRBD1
TGTGCCAGGGGACAGGTCTCCTACGAGCAGTACTTC
CARGQVSYEQYF
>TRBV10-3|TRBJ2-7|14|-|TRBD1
TGTGCCATCAGGGGGACAGGGGGAAGCTACGAGCAGTACTTC
CAIRGTGGSYEQYF
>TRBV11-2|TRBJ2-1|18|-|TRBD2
TGTGCCAGCAGACCGTCCGGGACTAGAGGAGTGTCGGACAATGAGCAGTTCTTC
CASRPSGTRGVSDNEQFF
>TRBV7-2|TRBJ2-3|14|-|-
TGTGCCAGCAGCTTAGCTTTTAGCACAGATACGCAGTATTTT
CASSLAFSTDTQYF
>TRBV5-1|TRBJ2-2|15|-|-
TGCGCCAGCTTCGGTGGGGCACCGAACACCGGGGAGCTGTTTTTT
CASFGGAPNTGELFF